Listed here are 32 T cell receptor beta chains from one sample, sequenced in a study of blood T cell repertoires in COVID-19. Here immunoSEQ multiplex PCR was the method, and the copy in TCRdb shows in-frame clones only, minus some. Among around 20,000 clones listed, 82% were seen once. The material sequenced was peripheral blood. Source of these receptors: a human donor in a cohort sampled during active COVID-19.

CDR3 DNA: TGTGCCTGGACAAGCGGGAGTGGGGCCGAGCAGTACTTC. Its protein is CAWTSGSGAEQYF. The chain has TRBV30 and TRBJ2-7, with 8 positions matching TRBD2. This CDR3 is 13 amino acids long. V lost 4 bases, J lost 6 bases, and 8 bases stayed unmatched. From germline, CDR1 is GTSNPN and CDR2 SVGIG (reference sequence). Full variable domain (remainder filled in from reference TRBV30 and TRBJ2-7): SQTIHQWPATLVQPVGSPLSLECTVEGTSNPNLYWYRQAAGRGLQLLFYSVGIGQISSEVPQNLSASRPQDRQFILSSKKLLLSDSGFYLCAWTSGSGAEQYFGPGTRLTVT.

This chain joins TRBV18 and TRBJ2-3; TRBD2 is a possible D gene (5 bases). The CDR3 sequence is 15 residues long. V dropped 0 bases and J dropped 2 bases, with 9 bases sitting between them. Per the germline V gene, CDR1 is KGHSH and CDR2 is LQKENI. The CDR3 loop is CASSPPGESTDTQYF. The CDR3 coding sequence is TGTGCCAGCTCACCACCGGGAGAATCCACAGATACGCAGTATTTT.

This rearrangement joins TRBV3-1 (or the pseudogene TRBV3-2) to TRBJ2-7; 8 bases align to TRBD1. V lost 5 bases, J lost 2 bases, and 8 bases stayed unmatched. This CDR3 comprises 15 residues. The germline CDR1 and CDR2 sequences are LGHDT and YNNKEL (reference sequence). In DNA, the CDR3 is TGTGCCAGCAGCGCCGTTGGGACAGGTCCCTACGAGCAGTACTTC. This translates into CASSAVGTGPYEQYF.

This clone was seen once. The CDR3 nucleotides are TGTGCCACCAGCATGAGACAGGGGGCTAATGAAAAACTGTTTTTT. It specifies CATSMRQGANEKLFF. V is TRBV15 and J is TRBJ1-4, with TRBD1 matching over 9 bases. The trim removed 4 bases at V and 3 bases at J, leaving 3 bases unmatched. CDR3 length: 15 residues. The germline V gene has CDR1 LNHNV and CDR2 YYDKDF (reference sequence). Full variable domain (remainder filled in from reference TRBV15 and TRBJ1-4): DAMVIQNPRYQVTQFGKPVTLSCSQTLNHNVMYWYQQKSSQAPKLLFHYYDKDFNNEADTPDNFQSRRPNTSFCFLDIRSPGLGDTAMYLCATSMRQGANEKLFFGSGTQLSVL.

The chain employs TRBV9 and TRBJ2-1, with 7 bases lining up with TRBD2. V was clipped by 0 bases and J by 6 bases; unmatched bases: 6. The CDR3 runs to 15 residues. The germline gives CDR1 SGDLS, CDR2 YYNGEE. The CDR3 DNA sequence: TGTGCCAGCAGCGTAGAAGCGGGATCGGTCAATGAGCAGTTCTTC. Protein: CASSVEAGSVNEQFF.

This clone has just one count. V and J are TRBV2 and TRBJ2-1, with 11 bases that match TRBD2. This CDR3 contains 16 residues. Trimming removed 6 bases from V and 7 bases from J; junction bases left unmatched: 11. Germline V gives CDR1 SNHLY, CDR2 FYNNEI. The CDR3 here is CASRETSGRDENEQFF. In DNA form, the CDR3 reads TGTGCCAGCAGAGAAACTAGCGGGAGAGACGAGAATGAGCAGTTCTTC.

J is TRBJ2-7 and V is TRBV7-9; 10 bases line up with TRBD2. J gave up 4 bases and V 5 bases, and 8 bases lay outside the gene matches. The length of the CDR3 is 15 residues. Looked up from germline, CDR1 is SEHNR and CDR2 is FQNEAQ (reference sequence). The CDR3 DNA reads TGTGCCAGCAGCGTCAGGAGGACTAGCGGTTACGAGCAGTACTTC. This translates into CASSVRRTSGYEQYF.

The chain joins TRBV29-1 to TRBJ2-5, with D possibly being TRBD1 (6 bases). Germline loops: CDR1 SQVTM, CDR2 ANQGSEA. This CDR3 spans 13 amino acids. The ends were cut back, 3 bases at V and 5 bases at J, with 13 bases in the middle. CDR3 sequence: CSVDLTGGETQYF. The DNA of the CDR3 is TGCAGCGTTGACCTGACAGGCGGGGAGACCCAGTACTTC.

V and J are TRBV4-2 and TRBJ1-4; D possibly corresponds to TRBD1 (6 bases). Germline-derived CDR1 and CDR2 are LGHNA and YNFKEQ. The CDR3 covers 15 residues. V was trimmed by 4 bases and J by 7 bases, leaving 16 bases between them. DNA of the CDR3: TGTGCCAGCAGCCCCGAGGGGGTCCTGAGTGAAAAACTGTTTTTT. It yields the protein CASSPEGVLSEKLFF.

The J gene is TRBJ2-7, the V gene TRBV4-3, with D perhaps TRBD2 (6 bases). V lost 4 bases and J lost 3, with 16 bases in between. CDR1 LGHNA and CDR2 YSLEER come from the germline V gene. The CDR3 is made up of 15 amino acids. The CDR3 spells CASSPARGGYYEQYF. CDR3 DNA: TGCGCCAGCAGCCCGGCGAGGGGAGGATACTACGAGCAGTACTTC.

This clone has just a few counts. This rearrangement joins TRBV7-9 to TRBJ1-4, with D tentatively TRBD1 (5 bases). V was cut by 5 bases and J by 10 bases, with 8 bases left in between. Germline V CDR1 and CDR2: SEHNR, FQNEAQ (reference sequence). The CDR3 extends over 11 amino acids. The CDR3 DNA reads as TGTGCCAGCAGCCCCGGGGGAAAACTGTTTTTT. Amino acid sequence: CASSPGGKLFF.

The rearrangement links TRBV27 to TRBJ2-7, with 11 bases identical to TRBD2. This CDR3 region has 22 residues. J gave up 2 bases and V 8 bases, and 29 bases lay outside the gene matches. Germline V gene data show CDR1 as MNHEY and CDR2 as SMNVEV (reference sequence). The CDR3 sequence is CASLNQRIRAGLAVDDTYEQYF. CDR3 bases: TGTGCCAGCCTCAACCAGAGGATACGGGCGGGACTAGCGGTAGACGACACCTACGAGCAGTACTTC.

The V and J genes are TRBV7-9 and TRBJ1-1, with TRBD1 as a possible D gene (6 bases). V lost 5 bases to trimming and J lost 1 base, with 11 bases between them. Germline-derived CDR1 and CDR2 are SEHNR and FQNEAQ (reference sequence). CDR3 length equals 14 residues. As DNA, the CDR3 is TGTGCCAGCAGCATACGGACAGCGAACACTGAAGCTTTCTTT. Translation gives CASSIRTANTEAFF.

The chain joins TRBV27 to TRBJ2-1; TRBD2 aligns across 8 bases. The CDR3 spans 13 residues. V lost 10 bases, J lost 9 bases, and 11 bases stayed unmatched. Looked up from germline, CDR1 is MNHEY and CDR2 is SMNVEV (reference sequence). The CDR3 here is CATPGLVPIEQFF. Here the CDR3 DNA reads TGTGCCACACCGGGACTAGTGCCCATTGAGCAGTTCTTC.

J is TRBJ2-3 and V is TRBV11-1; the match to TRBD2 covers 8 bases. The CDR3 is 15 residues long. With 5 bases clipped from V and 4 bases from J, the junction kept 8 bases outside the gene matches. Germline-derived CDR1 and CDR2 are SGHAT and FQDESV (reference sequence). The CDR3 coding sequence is TGTGCCAGCAGCCTAGGGACTAGTTTTTCAGATACGCAGTATTTT. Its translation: CASSLGTSFSDTQYF.

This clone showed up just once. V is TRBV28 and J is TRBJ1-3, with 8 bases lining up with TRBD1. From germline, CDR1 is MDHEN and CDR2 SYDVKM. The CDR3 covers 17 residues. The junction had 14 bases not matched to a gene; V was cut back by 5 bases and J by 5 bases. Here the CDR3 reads CASSHVWTGKVRNTIYF. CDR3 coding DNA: TGTGCCAGCAGTCACGTCTGGACAGGGAAGGTTAGAAACACCATATATTTT.

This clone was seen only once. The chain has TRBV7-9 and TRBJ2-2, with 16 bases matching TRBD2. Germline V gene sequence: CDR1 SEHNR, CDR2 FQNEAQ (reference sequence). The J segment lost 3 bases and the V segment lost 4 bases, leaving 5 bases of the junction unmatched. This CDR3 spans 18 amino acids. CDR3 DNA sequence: TGTGCCAGCAGCTCGGGACTAGCGGGAGGGCTTCACACCGGGGAGCTGTTTTTT. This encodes CASSSGLAGGLHTGELFF.

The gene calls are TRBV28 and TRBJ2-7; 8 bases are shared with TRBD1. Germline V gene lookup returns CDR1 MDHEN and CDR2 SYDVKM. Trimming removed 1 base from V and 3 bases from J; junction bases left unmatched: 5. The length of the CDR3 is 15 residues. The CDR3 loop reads CASSLYGTGLYEQYF. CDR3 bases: TGTGCCAGCAGTTTATATGGGACAGGTCTCTACGAGCAGTACTTC.

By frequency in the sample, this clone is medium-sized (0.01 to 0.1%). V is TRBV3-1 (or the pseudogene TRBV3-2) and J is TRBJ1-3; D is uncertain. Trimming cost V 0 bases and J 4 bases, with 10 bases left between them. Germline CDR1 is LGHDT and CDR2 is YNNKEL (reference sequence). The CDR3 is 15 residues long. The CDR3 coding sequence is TGTGCCAGCAGCCAAGAGACGGGGAGAGGAAACACCATATATTTT. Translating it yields CASSQETGRGNTIYF.

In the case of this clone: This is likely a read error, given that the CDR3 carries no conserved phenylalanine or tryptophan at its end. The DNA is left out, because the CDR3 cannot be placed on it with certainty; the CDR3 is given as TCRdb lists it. The CDR3 spells CASSLLGTALLTL. The V gene is TRBV28, the J gene TRBJ2-7; the D call of TRBD1 is as the table states it, not checked on the DNA. Germline lookup yields CDR1 MDHEN and CDR2 SYDVKM. Both ends counted, the CDR3 spans 13 residues.

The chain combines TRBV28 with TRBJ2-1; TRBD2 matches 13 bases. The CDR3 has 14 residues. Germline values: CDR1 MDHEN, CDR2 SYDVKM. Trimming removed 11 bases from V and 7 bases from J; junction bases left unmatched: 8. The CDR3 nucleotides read TGTGCCGCTCGGACTAGCGGGAGTTATAATGAGCAGTTCTTC. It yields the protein CAARTSGSYNEQFF.

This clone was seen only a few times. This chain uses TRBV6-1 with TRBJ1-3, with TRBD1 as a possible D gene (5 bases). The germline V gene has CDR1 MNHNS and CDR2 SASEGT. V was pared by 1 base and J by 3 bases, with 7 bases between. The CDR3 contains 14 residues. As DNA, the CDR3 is TGTGCCAGCAGTGAAGGAAGGGGTGGAAACACCATATATTTT. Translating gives CASSEGRGGNTIYF.

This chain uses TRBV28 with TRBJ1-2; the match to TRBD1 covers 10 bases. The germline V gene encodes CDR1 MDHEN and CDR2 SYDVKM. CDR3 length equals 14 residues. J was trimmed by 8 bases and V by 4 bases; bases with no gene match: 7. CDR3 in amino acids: CASSSGQGKRGYTF. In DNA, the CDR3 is TGTGCCAGCAGTTCGGGACAGGGGAAGAGGGGCTACACCTTC.

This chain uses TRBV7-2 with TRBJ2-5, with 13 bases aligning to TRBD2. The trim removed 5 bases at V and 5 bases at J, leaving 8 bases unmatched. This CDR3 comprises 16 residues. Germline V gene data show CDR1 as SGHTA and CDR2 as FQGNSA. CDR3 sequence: CASSPTSGRAGETQYF. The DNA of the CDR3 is TGTGCCAGCAGCCCTACTAGCGGGAGGGCCGGGGAGACCCAGTACTTC. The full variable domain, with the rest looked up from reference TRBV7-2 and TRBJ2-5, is GAGVSQSPSNKVTEKGKDVELRCDPISGHTALYWYRQSLGQGLEFLIYFQGNSAPDKSGLPSDRFSAERTGGSVSTLTIQRTQQEDSAVYLCASSPTSGRAGETQYFGPGTRLLVL.

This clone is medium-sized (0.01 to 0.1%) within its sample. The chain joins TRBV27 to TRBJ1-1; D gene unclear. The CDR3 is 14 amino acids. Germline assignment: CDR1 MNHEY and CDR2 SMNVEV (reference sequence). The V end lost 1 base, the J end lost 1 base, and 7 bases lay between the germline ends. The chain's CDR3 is CASSLLARNTEAFF. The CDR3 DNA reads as TGTGCCAGCAGTTTATTAGCCCGGAACACTGAAGCTTTCTTT.

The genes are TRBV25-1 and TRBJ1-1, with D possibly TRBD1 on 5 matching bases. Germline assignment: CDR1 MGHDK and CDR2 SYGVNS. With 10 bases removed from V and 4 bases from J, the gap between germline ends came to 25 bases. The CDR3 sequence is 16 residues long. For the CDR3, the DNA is TGTGCCACCCAGAGGTCCACGGGACTTGAGGGCACTGAAGCTTTCTTT. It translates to CATQRSTGLEGTEAFF.

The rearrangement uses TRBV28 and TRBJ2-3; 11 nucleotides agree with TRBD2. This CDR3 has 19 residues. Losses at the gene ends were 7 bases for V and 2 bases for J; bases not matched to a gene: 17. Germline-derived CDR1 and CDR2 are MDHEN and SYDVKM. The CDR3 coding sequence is TGTGCCAGCACTACACAATCGGGGCTAGCGGGAGGTCCCACAGATACGCAGTATTTT. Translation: CASTTQSGLAGGPTDTQYF.

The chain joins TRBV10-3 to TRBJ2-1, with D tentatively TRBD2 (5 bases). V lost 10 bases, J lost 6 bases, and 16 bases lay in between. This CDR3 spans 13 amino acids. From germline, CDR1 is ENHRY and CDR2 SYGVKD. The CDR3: CATGGAAINEQFF. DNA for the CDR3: TGTGCCACCGGAGGAGCGGCAATCAATGAGCAGTTCTTC.

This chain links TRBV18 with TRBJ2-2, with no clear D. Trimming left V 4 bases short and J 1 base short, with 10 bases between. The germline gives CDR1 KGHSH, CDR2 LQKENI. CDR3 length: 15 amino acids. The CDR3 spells CASSLSTQNTGELFF. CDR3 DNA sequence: TGTGCCAGCTCACTCAGTACCCAGAACACCGGGGAGCTGTTTTTT.

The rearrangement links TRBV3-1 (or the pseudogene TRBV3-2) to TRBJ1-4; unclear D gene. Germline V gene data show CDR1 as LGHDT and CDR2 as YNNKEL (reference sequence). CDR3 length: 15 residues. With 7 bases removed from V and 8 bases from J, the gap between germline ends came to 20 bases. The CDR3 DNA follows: TGTGCCAGCACCGCGAACCGGGGAGGAATCGAAAAACTGTTTTTT. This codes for CASTANRGGIEKLFF.

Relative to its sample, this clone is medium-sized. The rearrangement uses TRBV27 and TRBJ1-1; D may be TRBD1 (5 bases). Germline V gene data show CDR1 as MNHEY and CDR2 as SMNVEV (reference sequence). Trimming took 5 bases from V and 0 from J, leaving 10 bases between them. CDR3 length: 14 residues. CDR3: CASSDRYMNTEAFF. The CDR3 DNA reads TGTGCCAGCAGTGACAGATACATGAACACTGAAGCTTTCTTT.

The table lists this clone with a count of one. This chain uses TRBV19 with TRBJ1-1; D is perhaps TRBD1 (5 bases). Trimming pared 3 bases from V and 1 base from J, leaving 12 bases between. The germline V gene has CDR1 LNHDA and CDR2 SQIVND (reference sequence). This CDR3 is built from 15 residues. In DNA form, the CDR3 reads TGTGCCAGTAGTATTCTTCAGGGTGGGAACACTGAAGCTTTCTTT. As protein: CASSILQGGNTEAFF.